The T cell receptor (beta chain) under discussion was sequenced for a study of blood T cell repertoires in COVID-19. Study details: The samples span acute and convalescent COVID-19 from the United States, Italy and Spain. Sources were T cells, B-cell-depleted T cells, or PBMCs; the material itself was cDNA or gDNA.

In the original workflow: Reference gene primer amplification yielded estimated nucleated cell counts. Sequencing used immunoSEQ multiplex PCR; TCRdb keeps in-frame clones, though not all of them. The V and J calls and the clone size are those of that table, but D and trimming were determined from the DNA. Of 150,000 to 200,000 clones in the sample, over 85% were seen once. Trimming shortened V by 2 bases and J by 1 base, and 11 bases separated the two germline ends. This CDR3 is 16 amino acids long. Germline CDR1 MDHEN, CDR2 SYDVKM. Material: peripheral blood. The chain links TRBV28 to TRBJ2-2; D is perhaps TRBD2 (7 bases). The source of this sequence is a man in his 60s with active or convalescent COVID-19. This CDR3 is CASSLGGARNTGELFF. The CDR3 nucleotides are TGTGCCAGCAGTTTAGGGGGGGCGCGGAACACCGGGGAGCTGTTTTTT.